The subject of this entry is one T cell receptor (beta chain). Its antigen specificity is not known. No quality values exist for individual bases; no much larger clone is one base distant. The sample belongs to a study of blood T cells in healthy people across ages (dated by TCRdb to between 2015 and 2017). With regard to the full study: In model experiments, template switching captured roughly one uniquely barcoded TCR beta cDNA molecule for every two T cells. The donors were split into four age groups: young (average about 16 years), middle-aged (39), aged (more than 55) and long-lived (approximately 89). Using deep sequencing normalized with unique cDNA molecular identifiers, the study measured how TCR beta repertoire diversity changes with age. Donors of different ages were randomly distributed across sequencing lanes to avoid experimental bias. Two additional independent replicas of 1 million unique cDNA reads from the same blood draw were analyzed for two donors (one aged 18 to 29 and one aged 80 or older). What the study reported, not specific to this receptor: The long-lived group showed more naive CD4+ T cells, fewer expanded clones and increased TCR diversity than the aged group, suggesting age selection. Because the CMV infection status of the donors was unknown, age-related changes in expanded clonotypes may potentially have been confounded. Bulk unsorted PBMC profiling prevented conclusive comparison of naive and antigen-experienced compartments. As age increased, observed TCR beta diversity per million T cells dropped in a roughly linear way, and a significant reduction was already evident by age about 40. Estimates of total diversity based on one million sequenced T cells were regarded as lower bounds and as underestimates. Observed TCR beta diversity correlated strongly with the percentage of naive T cells measured by flow cytometry.

Including cysteine and phenylalanine, the CDR3 has 15 amino acids. Of all the DNA, just the CDR3 is kept, 45 bases in frame from base 1. The junction shows trimming of 2 bases on V and 1 base on J, plus 11 bases between the germline ends. CDR1 and CDR2 are drawn from the germline V gene: SGHTA, FQGNSA. Library preparation employed 5' RACE. Instrument on record: Illumina HiSeq 2500. A second PCR of about 7 to 12 cycles was run with a J-beta primer mix and a sample-barcoded 5' primer. A unique molecular identifier was introduced onto each TCR beta cDNA molecule by a template-switch 5' adaptor carrying 12 random nucleotides. At least 2.5 million CDR3-containing paired-end reads were obtained from each sample. First-strand cDNA was synthesized from all RNA with the Mint cDNA synthesis kit, primed by a TRBC-specific oligonucleotide. Following uracil-DNA glycosylase treatment, a first 18-cycle PCR with universal primers M1SS and BC2_uni_R was performed on all cDNA. As for the authors' bioinformatics: Each sample was normalized by randomly selecting 1 million high-quality reads, each carrying a distinct molecular identifier. Instead of being binned into consensus sequences, reads with shared molecular identifiers were discarded. MiTCR, run with a Q25 quality threshold and the strictest error-elimination algorithm, handled CDR3 identification, clonotype clustering and error correction. A nonparametric unseen species model with Euler transformation was used to estimate a lower bound on total TCR beta diversity. TCRdb redid the processing of the public reads, applying fastp at Q25 and MiXCR, and retained in-frame beta chains. Each CDR3 protein gets just one entry, which takes the most common genes and DNA from the rows behind it. Here the V and J calls rest on TCRdb's processing, not on the authors' analysis. The sample profile shows hundreds of thousands of distinct CDR3 sequences; around 45% of them were found once. The ten biggest clones cover approximately 32% of the sample.

Systemically healthy Caucasian individuals from Russia, 39 in total and aged about 6 to 95 years, were included as donors. Each donor gave roughly 11 milliliters of peripheral blood, drawn into EDTA-treated Vacutainer tubes. Ficoll-Paque density-gradient centrifugation was used to isolate PBMCs, with at least 6 million per sample. Trizol reagent was used to extract total RNA from the PBMCs, yielding at least 5 micrograms per sample. For every donor, an aliquot of PBMCs went through flow cytometry to measure the percentages of naive CD45RAhigh/CD27high T cells. The rearrangement joined TRBV7-2 to TRBJ1-1; a weak D assignment points to TRBD1 (5 bases agree). Sequencing used blood. The source of this sequence is an older woman in good health. The sequence in DNA is TGTGCCAGCAGCTTACCGAGGGACCCGAACACTGAAGCTTTCTTT. Its amino acids are CASSLPRDPNTEAFF. Extended through the reference TRBV7-2 and TRBJ1-1 proteins, this CDR3 yields the full variable domain: GAGVSQSPSNKVTEKGKDVELRCDPISGHTALYWYRQSLGQGLEFLIYFQGNSAPDKSGLPSDRFSAERTGGSVSTLTIQRTQQEDSAVYLCASSLPRDPNTEAFFGQGTRLTVV.